This T cell receptor (beta chain) was recovered during a study of shared clonotypes between healthy human individuals. At the level of the study: Per donor, three plates held CD4 naive cells, three held CD4 memory, two held CD8 naive and one held CD8 memory. Findings and limits, study-wide: Clonotype sharing among the donors was expected to vary with sequencing depth.

Data came from immunoSEQ multiplex PCR; TCRdb stores just in-frame clones and leaves some out. There are roughly 1,100,000 clones in the sample; about 77% occur only once, and roughly 1.5% lies in the top ten. The V end was cut by 3 bases, the J end by 0 bases, with 8 bases between. The CDR3 sequence is 15 residues long. Germline V gives CDR1 MNHEY, CDR2 SMNVEV (reference sequence). This clone has more than one count but fewer than ten. Its antigen remains unidentified. The clonotype originates from a man aged 18 to 30 in good health. Source material: memory CD4+ T cells sorted from blood. Subset of the sample: CD45RA-negative fraction. The rearrangement joins TRBV27 to TRBJ1-4; tentative D call: TRBD1 (6 bases). The CDR3, as DNA: TGTGCCAGCAGTTTGGACAGAGCAACTAATGAAAAACTGTTTTTT. This gives the protein CASSLDRATNEKLFF.